This TCR beta chain was found in a study of blood T cell repertoires in COVID-19. Study overall: The origin of the acute and convalescent COVID-19 samples was the United States, Italy and Spain. Nucleic acid was either cDNA or gDNA, and it came from T cells, B-cell-depleted T cells, or PBMCs.

Germline CDR1 KGHDR, CDR2 SFDVKD. V gave up 1 base and J gave up 3 bases; unmatched junction bases: 14. This CDR3 is 20 amino acids long. Original methodology: The authors estimated nucleated cell counts from reference gene primer amplification. Sequenced by immunoSEQ multiplex PCR; TCRdb stores in-frame clones only, minus some. V, J and clone size derive from that table, while D and trimming were established from the DNA sequence. The data hold about 39,000 clones, with around 85% observed a single time. The sequence was obtained from a man aged 40-50 years with active COVID-19. Sequencing was done on a sample of peripheral blood. The chain couples TRBV24-1 to TRBJ2-2; 9 bases agree with TRBD2. CDR3 sequence: CATSDFGSGSRPDDTGELFF. The CDR3 bases are TGTGCCACCAGTGATTTCGGTAGCGGGAGTCGACCCGACGACACCGGGGAGCTGTTTTTT.